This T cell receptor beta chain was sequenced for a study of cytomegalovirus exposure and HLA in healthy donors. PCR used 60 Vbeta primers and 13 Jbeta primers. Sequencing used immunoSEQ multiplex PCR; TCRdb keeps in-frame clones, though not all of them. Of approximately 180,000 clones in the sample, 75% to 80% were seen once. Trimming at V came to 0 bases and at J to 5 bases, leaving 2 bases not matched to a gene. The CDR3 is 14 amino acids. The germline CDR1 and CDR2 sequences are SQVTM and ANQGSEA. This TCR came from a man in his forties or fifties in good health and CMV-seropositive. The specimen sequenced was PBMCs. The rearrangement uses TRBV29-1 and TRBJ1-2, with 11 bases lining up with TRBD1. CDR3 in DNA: TGCAGCGTTGAAGAAGGGACAGGGGGATATGGCTACACCTTC. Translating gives CSVEEGTGGYGYTF.